Listed here is a single T cell receptor beta chain. Its antigen has not been determined. No per-base quality is available; no much larger clone lies one base away. To demonstrate the VDJtools post-analysis software, the study profiled TCR beta repertoires from the peripheral blood of about 13 young patients with multiple sclerosis. The multiple sclerosis patients were children and adolescents ranging in age from 6 to 15 years. The sample is drawn from a study of post-analysis software for immune sequencing data (dated by TCRdb to between 2015 and 2016). Regarding the study in general: Relapsing-remitting, secondary progressive and progressive-relapsing multiple sclerosis were recorded as disease courses, and subtype annotation was lacking for some patients. A subset of samples was prepared in parallel using single-end sample barcoding, then pooled and co-amplified after Illumina adapter ligation. The patient repertoires were compared against some twelve previously published healthy control repertoires obtained from donors aged roughly 6 to 28 years. Beyond this particular receptor, the publication reports: The control group was slightly older than the multiple sclerosis patient group. Compared with controls, multiple sclerosis patients had significantly lower normalized Chao1 diversity, a finding suggesting substantial peripheral T-cell clonal expansion. Significantly higher frequencies in patients than in controls were found for roughly 5 TRBV segments, including TRBV5-6, TRBV5-1 and TRBV20-1. Direct clustering with F measure showed strong co-clustering of samples prepared in the same batch, prompting a batch-effect correction.

Library preparation used PCR. Sequenced on an Illumina HiSeq 2500. Unique molecular identifiers were incorporated into TCR beta cDNA libraries to reduce PCR and sequencing biases. Every 1 to 10 million input T cells yielded approximately 500,000 cDNA molecules, meaning each molecule approximated one T cell. The same protocol used for the earlier healthy control dataset was applied to prepare and sequence the patient libraries. Within a given batch, samples were prepared together, multiplexed and sequenced on the same HiSeq lane. Concerning the study's data processing: MIGEC handled the raw barcoded reads, throwing out single-read molecular identifier groups before consensus assembly and CDR3 extraction. Clonotype tables were post-analysed with VDJtools, and diversity was normalized by down-sampling all datasets to the smallest sample size. In repertoire overlap clustering, CDR3 amino acid sequences, but not nucleotide sequences, were matched to correct batch-related cross-sample contamination. TCRdb reprocessing: public reads trimmed at Q25 with fastp, clones called with MiXCR, in-frame beta chains kept. Duplicate CDR3 protein sequences are folded into a single record with the most common DNA and genes. In this record, the V and J calls reflect TCRdb's handling and not the investigators' own analysis. The sample records about 400,000 distinct CDR3 sequences, approximately 38% of which are singletons. 10% to 15% of the sample is in the top ten clones.

According to the germline V gene, CDR1 reads SQVTM and CDR2 reads ANQGSEA. The CDR3 spans 13 residues, from the cysteine through the phenylalanine. Only CDR3 DNA is held: 39 bases, read in frame from base 1. Trimming costs V 0 bases and J 2 bases, and their ends lie 6 bases apart. The source is a girl aged 10 to 17 with multiple sclerosis. The receptor chain draws on TRBV29-1 and TRBJ2-3, with a weak D call of TRBD1 (5 bases match). Material for sequencing was blood. The sequenced DNA: TGCAGCGTTGAAGAGACAGTCACAGATACGCAGTATTTT. It encodes CSVEETVTDTQYF.